The rows below give T cell receptor beta chains drawn from one sample of a study of blood T cells in healthy people across ages. Each CDR3 protein gets one entry after TCRdb re-called the 5' RACE reads with MiXCR. The data show around 1,000,000 distinct CDR3 sequences, under 30% seen once. The data also belong to a second study, concerning T cells of mothers and their children.

The sample comprised blood. These receptors were taken from a girl aged 2-10 years in good health. Each CDR3 is given with its conserved first and last residue. D genes are given only for firm matches. Size tells how often a clone was seen (once, few, many) or the class of an expanded clone, and some rows leave it out.

J gene | clone size | D gene | V gene | CDR3 DNA | CDR3 protein
TRBJ2-1 | - | TRBD2 | TRBV5-1 | TGCGCCAGCAGCTTGGATAGCGGGGGTTGGAGTGAGCAGTTCTTC | CASSLDSGGWSEQFF
TRBJ2-2 | few | TRBD1 | TRBV5-6 | TGTGCCAGCAGCTTGGGGGACAGCGAGCTGTTTTTT | CASSLGDSELFF
TRBJ2-7 | few | - | TRBV5-1 | TGCGCCAGCAGCTTTACAGGGCCCGGCGAGCGGTACTTC | CASSFTGPGERYF
TRBJ2-7 | - | TRBD2 | TRBV13 | TGTGCCAGCAGCTTAGGTAGCGGGAGGGCCAGGTACGAGCAGTACTTC | CASSLGSGRARYEQYF
TRBJ2-7 | few | - | TRBV4-2 | TGTGCCAGCAGCCAAGACTCCCGGGGGGCCCAGAGCGAGCAGTACTTC | CASSQDSRGAQSEQYF
TRBJ1-4 | - | - | TRBV7-8 | TGTGCCAGCAGCCGGGCCCTACAGCCGGCTACTAATGAAAAACTGTTTTTT | CASSRALQPATNEKLFF
TRBJ2-3 | - | - | TRBV29-1 | TGCAGCGTGGAACGGTCTAGCGGCACAGATACGCAGTATTTT | CSVERSSGTDTQYF
TRBJ1-1 | - | - | TRBV20-1 | TGCAGTGCTAGCACGCTGACGAACACTGAAGCTTTCTTT | CSASTLTNTEAFF
TRBJ2-4 | - | - | TRBV9 | TGTGCCAGCAGCCTCCAGGGGCCTGGCAAAAACATTCAGTACTTC | CASSLQGPGKNIQYF
TRBJ2-7 | many | - | TRBV7-6 | TGTGCCAGCAGCTTAGGGGCCGGTCCCTACGAGCAGTACTTC | CASSLGAGPYEQYF
TRBJ2-7 | - | - | TRBV7-2 | TGTGCCAGCAGCTCCCCCAGTAGCTCCTACGAGCAGTACTTC | CASSSPSSSYEQYF
TRBJ2-7 | few | - | TRBV12-3/TRBV12-4 | TGTGCCAGCAGCTACTCGAAACCCGAGCAGTACTTC | CASSYSKPEQYF
TRBJ1-2 | once | - | TRBV7-2 | TGTGCCAGCAGCTTAAGCGGGGTTGGTCCCGAGGCAGGAGACGGCTACACCTTC | CASSLSGVGPEAGDGYTF
TRBJ2-5 | - | - | TRBV7-9 | TGTGCCAGCAGCTTATTACGGGGAACGGAAGAGACCCAGTACTTC | CASSLLRGTEETQYF
TRBJ1-2 | - | TRBD1 | TRBV2 | TGTGCCAGCAGTAGGACAGGGGGTGGCTATGGCTACACCTTC | CASSRTGGGYGYTF
TRBJ2-3 | - | - | TRBV6-5 | TGTGCCAGCAGTTACATGGTGGGGGGACATACGCAGTATTTT | CASSYMVGGHTQYF
TRBJ1-1 | - | - | TRBV6-1 | TGTGCCAGCATCACCTCAAAGGGCGTTAGCACTGAAGCTTTCTTT | CASITSKGVSTEAFF
TRBJ2-1 | few | TRBD2 | TRBV20-1 | TGCAGTGCTAGAGGCGGGGGGGTTAGAGGTGAGCAGTTCTTC | CSARGGGVRGEQFF
TRBJ1-2 | few | - | TRBV12-3/TRBV12-4 | TGTGCCAGCAGTTGCTCCGACCGAGGCTACACCTTC | CASSCSDRGYTF
TRBJ1-5 | few | - | TRBV12-3/TRBV12-4 | TGTGCCAGCAGAGGAGGGGGAGTGAGCAATCAGCCCCAGCATTTT | CASRGGGVSNQPQHF
TRBJ1-2 | few | - | TRBV7-6 | TGTGCCAGCAGCTTAGGGGGACTGTTGCCCCATCATGGCTACACCTTC | CASSLGGLLPHHGYTF
TRBJ2-1 | few | TRBD2 | TRBV2 | TGTGCCAGCAGGGTCCGGGAGGGCTCCTACAATGAGCAGTTCTTC | CASRVREGSYNEQFF
TRBJ2-1 | few | - | TRBV2 | TGTGCCAGCAGTGATACGGGACTGGGGGATTACAATGAGCAGTTCTTC | CASSDTGLGDYNEQFF
TRBJ2-7 | few | - | TRBV6-5 | TGTGCCAGCACAGGGAGTAACTCCTACGAGCAGTACTTC | CASTGSNSYEQYF
TRBJ2-1 | few | - | TRBV29-1 | TGCAGCGTCGACCTGTCTGACTCCTACAATGAGCAGTTCTTC | CSVDLSDSYNEQFF
TRBJ2-1 | - | - | TRBV20-1 | TGCAGTGCTCCCTGGGTTGGTAACAATGAGCAGTTCTTC | CSAPWVGNNEQFF
TRBJ2-7 | few | - | TRBV4-1 | TGCGCCAGCAGCCAATACCACGAGCAGTACTTC | CASSQYHEQYF
TRBJ2-1 | - | - | TRBV20-1 | TGCAGTGCTACAGAGGCAATGAGAAGCGGTGAGCAGTTCTTC | CSATEAMRSGEQFF
TRBJ1-5 | - | TRBD1 | TRBV5-1 | TGCGCCAGCAGCTTGGAAGGGACAGCAAATCAGCCCCAGCATTTT | CASSLEGTANQPQHF
TRBJ2-1 | once | TRBD2 | TRBV7-2 | TGTGCCAGCAGCAGCCGGACTAGCGATGAAGAGCAGTTCTTC | CASSSRTSDEEQFF
TRBJ2-7 | - | TRBD2 | TRBV4-2 | TGTGCCAGCAGCCTCCTCCCCGGGACTAGCGACTACGAGCAGTACTTC | CASSLLPGTSDYEQYF
TRBJ2-1 | - | - | TRBV7-9 | TGTGCCAGCAGTTGGCGTCAGGGTGAGCAGTTCTTC | CASSWRQGEQFF
TRBJ2-5 | - | TRBD1 | TRBV7-2 | TGTGCCAGCAGCTTAAGGGGACAGCCCCTCGGAATCCAGTACTTC | CASSLRGQPLGIQYF
TRBJ2-1 | many | - | TRBV7-2 | TGTGCCAGCAGCCAAGGGCAGGGGTTCTACAATGAGCAGTTCTTC | CASSQGQGFYNEQFF
TRBJ1-1 | - | - | TRBV29-1 | TGCAGCGTTGACGGGGACCTCGGAACTGAAGCTTTCTTT | CSVDGDLGTEAFF
TRBJ1-2 | - | - | TRBV29-1 | TGCAGCGTTGAAGATGAGGGTTTGAGCTACACCTTC | CSVEDEGLSYTF
TRBJ1-1 | - | - | TRBV9 | TGTGCCAGCAGCGTAGCTGTGATGAACACTGAAGCTTTCTTT | CASSVAVMNTEAFF
TRBJ1-2 | many | - | TRBV9 | TGTGCCAGCAGCGTAGACCCCCGTGGGGACTATGGCTACACCTTC | CASSVDPRGDYGYTF
TRBJ2-4 | - | - | TRBV14 | TGTGCCAGCAGCCAATATTGGGGGTCGGGAAACATTCAGTACTTC | CASSQYWGSGNIQYF
TRBJ2-7 | many | - | TRBV2 | TGTGCCAGCAGTGCGTACGAGCAGTACTTC | CASSAYEQYF
TRBJ1-2 | few | TRBD1 | TRBV29-1 | TGCAGCGTTGCCCGGACAGGGGGCGGCTATGGCTACACCTTC | CSVARTGGGYGYTF
TRBJ2-2 | few | - | TRBV4-3 | TGCGCCAGCAGCCGGTCTAGCGTAACCACCGGGGAGCTGTTTTTT | CASSRSSVTTGELFF
TRBJ2-7 | - | TRBD1 | TRBV27 | TGTGCCAGCAGTTTAAATGGGGACAGGGCGACCTACGAGCAGTACTTC | CASSLNGDRATYEQYF
TRBJ1-1 | - | TRBD1 | TRBV7-9 | TGTGCCAGCAGCTTACCTCCGACAGGGTCGAACACTGAAGCTTTCTTT | CASSLPPTGSNTEAFF
TRBJ2-1 | - | - | TRBV7-9 | TGTGCCAGCAGCTTAGGTCTCGGACTATACAATGAGCAGTTCTTC | CASSLGLGLYNEQFF
TRBJ2-5 | few | - | TRBV7-9 | TGTGCCAGCAGCCCCCCCCAAGGGGGAAAGGAGACCCAGTACTTC | CASSPPQGGKETQYF
TRBJ1-2 | - | TRBD1 | TRBV7-9 | TGTGCCAGCAGTAAGACAGGGGCTGGCTATGGCTACACCTTC | CASSKTGAGYGYTF
TRBJ2-1 | - | - | TRBV5-5 | TGTGCCAGCAGCTTGGATTTGGGCCTAGGTGACAATGAGCAGTTCTTC | CASSLDLGLGDNEQFF
TRBJ2-7 | few | TRBD2 | TRBV11-2 | TGTGCCAGCAGCCCTACGGGACTAGCGGGAGTAAGGCACGAGCAGTACTTC | CASSPTGLAGVRHEQYF
TRBJ1-5 | - | TRBD1 | TRBV28 | TGTGCCAGCAGTGCAATCGCGGGACAGCAGAATGAGCCCCAGCATTTT | CASSAIAGQQNEPQHF